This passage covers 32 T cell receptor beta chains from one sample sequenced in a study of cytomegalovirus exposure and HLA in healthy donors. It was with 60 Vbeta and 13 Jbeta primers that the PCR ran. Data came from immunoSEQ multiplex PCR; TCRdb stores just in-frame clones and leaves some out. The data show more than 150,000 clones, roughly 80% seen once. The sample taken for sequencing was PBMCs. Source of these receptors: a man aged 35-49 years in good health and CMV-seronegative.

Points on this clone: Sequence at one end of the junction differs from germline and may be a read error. The CDR3 sequence: CTSSPRDQKQLFETQYF. CDR3 sequence (DNA): TGTACCAGCAGTCCTCGGGATCAGAAACAGCTGTTCGAGACCCAGTACTTC. J is TRBJ2-5 and V is TRBV28, with D perhaps matching TRBD2 (5 bases). Germline CDR1 MDHEN, CDR2 SYDVKM. CDR3 length: 17 amino acids.

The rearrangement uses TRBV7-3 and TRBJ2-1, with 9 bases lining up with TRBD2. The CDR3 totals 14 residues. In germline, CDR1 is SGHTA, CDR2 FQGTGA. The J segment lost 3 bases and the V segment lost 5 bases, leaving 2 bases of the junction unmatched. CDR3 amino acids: CASSPSGNYNEQFF. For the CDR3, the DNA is TGTGCCAGCAGCCCTAGCGGGAACTACAATGAGCAGTTCTTC.

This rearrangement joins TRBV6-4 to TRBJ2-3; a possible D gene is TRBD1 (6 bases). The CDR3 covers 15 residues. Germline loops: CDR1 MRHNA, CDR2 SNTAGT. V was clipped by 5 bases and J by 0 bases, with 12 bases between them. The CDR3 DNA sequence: TGTGCCAGCAGTACAGGGTTTACTAGCACAGATACGCAGTATTTT. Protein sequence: CASSTGFTSTDTQYF.

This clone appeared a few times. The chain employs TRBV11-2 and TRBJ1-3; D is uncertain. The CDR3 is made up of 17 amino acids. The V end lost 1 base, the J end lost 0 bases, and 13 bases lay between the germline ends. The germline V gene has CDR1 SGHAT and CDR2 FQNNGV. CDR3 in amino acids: CASSLGLAAVSGNTIYF. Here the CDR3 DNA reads TGTGCCAGCAGCTTAGGGTTGGCCGCCGTCTCTGGAAACACCATATATTTT. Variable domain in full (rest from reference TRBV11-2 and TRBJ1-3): EAGVAQSPRYKIIEKRQSVAFWCNPISGHATLYWYQQILGQGPKLLIQFQNNGVVDDSQLPKDRFSAERLKGVDSTLKIQPAKLEDSAVYLCASSLGLAAVSGNTIYFGEGSWLTVV.

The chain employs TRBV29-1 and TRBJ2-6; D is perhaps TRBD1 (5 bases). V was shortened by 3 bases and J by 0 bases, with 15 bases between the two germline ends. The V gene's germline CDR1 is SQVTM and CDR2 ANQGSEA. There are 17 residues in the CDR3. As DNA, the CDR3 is TGCAGCGTTGAGTTGGGGCAGCGATACTCTGGGGCCAACGTCCTGACTTTC. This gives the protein CSVELGQRYSGANVLTF.

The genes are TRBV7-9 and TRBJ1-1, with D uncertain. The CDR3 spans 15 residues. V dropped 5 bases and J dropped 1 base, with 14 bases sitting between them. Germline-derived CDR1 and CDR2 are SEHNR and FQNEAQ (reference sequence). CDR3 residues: CASSLPRARNTEAFF. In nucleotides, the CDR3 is TGTGCCAGCAGCCTACCTCGTGCGCGGAACACTGAAGCTTTCTTT.

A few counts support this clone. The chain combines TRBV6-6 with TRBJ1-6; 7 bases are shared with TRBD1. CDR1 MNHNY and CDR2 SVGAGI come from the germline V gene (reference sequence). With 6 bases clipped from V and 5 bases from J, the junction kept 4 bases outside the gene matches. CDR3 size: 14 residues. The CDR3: CASRPDRDNSPLHF. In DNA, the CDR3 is TGTGCCAGCAGACCCGACAGGGATAATTCACCCCTCCACTTT.

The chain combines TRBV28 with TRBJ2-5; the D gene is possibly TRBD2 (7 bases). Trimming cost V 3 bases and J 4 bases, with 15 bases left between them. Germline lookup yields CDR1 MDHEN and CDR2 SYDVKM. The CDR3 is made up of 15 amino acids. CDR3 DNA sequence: TGTGCCAGCAGTTTCCGGGGGGCCTTCATAGAGACCCAGTACTTC. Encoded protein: CASSFRGAFIETQYF.

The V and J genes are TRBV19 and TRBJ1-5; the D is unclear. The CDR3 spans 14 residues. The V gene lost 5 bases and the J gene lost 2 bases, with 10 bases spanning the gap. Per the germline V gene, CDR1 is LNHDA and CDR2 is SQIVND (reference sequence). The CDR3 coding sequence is TGTGCCAGTAGTCTGATCGGGGGCAATCAGCCCCAGCATTTT. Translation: CASSLIGGNQPQHF.

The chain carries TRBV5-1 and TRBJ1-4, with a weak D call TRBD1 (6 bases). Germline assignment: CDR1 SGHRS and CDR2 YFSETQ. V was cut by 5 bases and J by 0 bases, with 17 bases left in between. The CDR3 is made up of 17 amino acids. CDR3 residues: CASSPGQKSATNEKLFF. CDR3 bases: TGCGCCAGCAGTCCCGGACAGAAAAGTGCAACTAATGAAAAACTGTTTTTT.

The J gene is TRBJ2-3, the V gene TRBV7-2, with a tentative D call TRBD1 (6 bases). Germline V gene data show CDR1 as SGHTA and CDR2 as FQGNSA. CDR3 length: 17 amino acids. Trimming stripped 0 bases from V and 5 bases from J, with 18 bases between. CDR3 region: CASSLALTSRGRDTQYF. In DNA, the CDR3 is TGTGCCAGCAGCTTAGCGCTGACATCGAGGGGGAGAGATACGCAGTATTTT. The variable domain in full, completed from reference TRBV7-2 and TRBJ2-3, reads GAGVSQSPSNKVTEKGKDVELRCDPISGHTALYWYRQSLGQGLEFLIYFQGNSAPDKSGLPSDRFSAERTGGSVSTLTIQRTQQEDSAVYLCASSLALTSRGRDTQYFGPGTRLTVL.

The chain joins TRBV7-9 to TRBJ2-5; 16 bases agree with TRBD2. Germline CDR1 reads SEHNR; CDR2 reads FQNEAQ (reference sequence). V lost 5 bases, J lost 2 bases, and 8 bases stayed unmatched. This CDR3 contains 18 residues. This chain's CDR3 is CASSHGTSGRVRQETQYF. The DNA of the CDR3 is TGTGCCAGCAGCCACGGGACTAGCGGGAGGGTCCGGCAAGAGACCCAGTACTTC.

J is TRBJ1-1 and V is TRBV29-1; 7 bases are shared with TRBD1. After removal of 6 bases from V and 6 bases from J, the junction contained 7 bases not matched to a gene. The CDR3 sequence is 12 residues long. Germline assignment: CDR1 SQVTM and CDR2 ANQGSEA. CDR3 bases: TGCAGCGTGGCAGGGACAGCCTCTGAAGCTTTCTTT. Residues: CSVAGTASEAFF.

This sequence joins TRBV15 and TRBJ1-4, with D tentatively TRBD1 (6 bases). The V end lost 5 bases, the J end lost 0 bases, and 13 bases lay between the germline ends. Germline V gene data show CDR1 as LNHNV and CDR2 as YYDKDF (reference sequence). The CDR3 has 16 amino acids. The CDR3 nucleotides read TGTGCCACCAGCTTACAGACAGGCGCAACTAATGAAAAACTGTTTTTT. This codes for CATSLQTGATNEKLFF. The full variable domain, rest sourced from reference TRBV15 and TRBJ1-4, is DAMVIQNPRYQVTQFGKPVTLSCSQTLNHNVMYWYQQKSSQAPKLLFHYYDKDFNNEADTPDNFQSRRPNTSFCFLDIRSPGLGDTAMYLCATSLQTGATNEKLFFGSGTQLSVL.

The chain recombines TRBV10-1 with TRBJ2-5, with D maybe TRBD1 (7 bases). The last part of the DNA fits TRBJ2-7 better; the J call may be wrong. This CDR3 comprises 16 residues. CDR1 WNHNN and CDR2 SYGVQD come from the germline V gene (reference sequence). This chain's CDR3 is CASSETGTAGVYEQYF. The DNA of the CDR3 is TGCGCCAGCAGTGAGACCGGGACAGCGGGTGTCTACGAGCAGTACTTC.

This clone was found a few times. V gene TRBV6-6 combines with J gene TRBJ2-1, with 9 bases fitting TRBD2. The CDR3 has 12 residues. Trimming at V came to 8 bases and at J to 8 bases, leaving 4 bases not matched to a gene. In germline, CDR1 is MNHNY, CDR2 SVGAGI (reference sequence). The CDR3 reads CASVPSGDEQFF. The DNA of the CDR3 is TGTGCCAGCGTCCCTAGCGGGGATGAGCAGTTCTTC.

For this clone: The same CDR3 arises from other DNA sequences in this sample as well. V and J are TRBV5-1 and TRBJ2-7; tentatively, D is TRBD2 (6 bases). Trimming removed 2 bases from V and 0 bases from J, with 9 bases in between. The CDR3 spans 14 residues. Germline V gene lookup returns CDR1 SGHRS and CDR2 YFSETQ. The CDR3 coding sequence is TGCGCCAGCAGCTTAGGAGGGGACTCCTACGAGCAGTACTTC. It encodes CASSLGGDSYEQYF.

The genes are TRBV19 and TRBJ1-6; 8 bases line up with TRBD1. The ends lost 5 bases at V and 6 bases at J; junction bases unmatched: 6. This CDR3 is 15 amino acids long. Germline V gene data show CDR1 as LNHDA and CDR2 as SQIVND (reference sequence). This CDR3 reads CASSSLTGVNSPLHF. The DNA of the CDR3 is TGTGCCAGTAGTTCCTTGACAGGGGTTAATTCACCCCTCCACTTT. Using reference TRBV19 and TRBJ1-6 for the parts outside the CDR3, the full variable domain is DGGITQSPKYLFRKEGQNVTLSCEQNLNHDAMYWYRQDPGQGLRLIYYSQIVNDFQKGDIAEGYSVSREKKESFPLTVTSAQKNPTAFYLCASSSLTGVNSPLHFGNGTRLTVT.

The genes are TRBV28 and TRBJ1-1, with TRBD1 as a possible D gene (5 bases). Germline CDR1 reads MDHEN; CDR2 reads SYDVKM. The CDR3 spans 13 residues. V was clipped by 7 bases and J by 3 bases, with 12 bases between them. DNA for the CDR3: TGTGCCAGCATTAGGGGAGGGGACACTGAAGCTTTCTTT. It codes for CASIRGGDTEAFF.

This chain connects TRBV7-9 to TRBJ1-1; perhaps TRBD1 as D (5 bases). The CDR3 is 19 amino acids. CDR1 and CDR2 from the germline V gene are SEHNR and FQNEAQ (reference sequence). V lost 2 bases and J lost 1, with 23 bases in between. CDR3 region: CASSLREGGGENKNTEAFF. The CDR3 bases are TGTGCCAGCAGCTTACGCGAGGGCGGGGGGGAAAATAAGAACACTGAAGCTTTCTTT.

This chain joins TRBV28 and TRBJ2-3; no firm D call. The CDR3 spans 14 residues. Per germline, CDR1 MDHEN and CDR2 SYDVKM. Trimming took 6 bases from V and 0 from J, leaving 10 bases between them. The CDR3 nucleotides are TGTGCCAGCAGCTTCTTGACTAGCACAGATACGCAGTATTTT. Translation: CASSFLTSTDTQYF.

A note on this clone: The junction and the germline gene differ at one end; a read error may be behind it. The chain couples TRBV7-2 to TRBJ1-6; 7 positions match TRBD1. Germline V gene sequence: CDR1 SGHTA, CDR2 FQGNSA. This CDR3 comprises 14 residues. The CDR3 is CASSSLTPTGIKDF. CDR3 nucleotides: TGTGCCAGCAGCTCTCTAACGCCGACAGGGATTAAGGACTTT.

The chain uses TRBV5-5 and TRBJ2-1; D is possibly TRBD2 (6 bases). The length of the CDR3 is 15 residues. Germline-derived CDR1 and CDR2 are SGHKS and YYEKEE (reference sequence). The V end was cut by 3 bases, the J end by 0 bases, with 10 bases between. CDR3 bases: TGTGCCAGCAGCTCCCGGGACTTCTCCTACAATGAGCAGTTCTTC. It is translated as CASSSRDFSYNEQFF. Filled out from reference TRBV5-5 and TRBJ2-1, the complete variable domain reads DAGVTQSPTHLIKTRGQQVTLRCSPISGHKSVSWYQQVLGQGPQFIFQYYEKEERGRGNFPDRFSARQFPNYSSELNVNALLLGDSALYLCASSSRDFSYNEQFFGPGTRLTVL.

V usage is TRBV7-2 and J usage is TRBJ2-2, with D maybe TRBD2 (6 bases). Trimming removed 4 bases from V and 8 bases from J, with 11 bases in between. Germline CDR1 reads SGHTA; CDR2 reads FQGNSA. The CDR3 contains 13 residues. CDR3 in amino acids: CASSWDLRGELFF. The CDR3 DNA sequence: TGTGCCAGCAGCTGGGACTTGCGGGGGGAGCTGTTTTTT.

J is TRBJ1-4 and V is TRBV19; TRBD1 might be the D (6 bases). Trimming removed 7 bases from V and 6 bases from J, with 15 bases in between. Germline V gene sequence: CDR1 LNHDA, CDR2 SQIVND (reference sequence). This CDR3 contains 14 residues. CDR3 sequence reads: CASNTGFGDEKLFF. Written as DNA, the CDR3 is TGTGCCAGTAATACAGGGTTCGGGGATGAAAAACTGTTTTTT. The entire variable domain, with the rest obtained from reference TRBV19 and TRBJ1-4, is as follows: DGGITQSPKYLFRKEGQNVTLSCEQNLNHDAMYWYRQDPGQGLRLIYYSQIVNDFQKGDIAEGYSVSREKKESFPLTVTSAQKNPTAFYLCASNTGFGDEKLFFGSGTQLSVL.

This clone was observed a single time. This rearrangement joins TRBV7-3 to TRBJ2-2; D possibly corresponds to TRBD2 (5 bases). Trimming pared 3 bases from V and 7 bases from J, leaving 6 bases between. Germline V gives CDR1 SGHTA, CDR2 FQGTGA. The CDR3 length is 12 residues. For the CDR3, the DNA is TGTGCCAGCAGCTTTGCGGGCGGGGAGCTGTTTTTT. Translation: CASSFAGGELFF.

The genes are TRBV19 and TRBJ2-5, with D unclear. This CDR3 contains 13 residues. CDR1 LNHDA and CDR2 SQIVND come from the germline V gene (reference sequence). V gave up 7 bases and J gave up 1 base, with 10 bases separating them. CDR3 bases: TGTGCCAGTACCTATCCAGGCCAAGAGACCCAGTACTTC. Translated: CASTYPGQETQYF.

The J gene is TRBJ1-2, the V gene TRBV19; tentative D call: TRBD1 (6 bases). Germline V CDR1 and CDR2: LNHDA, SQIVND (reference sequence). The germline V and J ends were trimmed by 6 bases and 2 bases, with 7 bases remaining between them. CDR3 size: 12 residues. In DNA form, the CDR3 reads TGTGCCAGTAGGGACAGAAACTATGGCTACACCTTC. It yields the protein CASRDRNYGYTF.

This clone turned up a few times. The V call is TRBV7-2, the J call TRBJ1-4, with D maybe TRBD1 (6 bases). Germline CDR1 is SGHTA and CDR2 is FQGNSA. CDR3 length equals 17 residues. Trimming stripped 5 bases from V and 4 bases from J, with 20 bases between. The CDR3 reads CASSPTPNRDGNEKLFF. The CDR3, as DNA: TGTGCCAGCAGCCCTACGCCGAACAGGGATGGTAATGAAAAACTGTTTTTT.

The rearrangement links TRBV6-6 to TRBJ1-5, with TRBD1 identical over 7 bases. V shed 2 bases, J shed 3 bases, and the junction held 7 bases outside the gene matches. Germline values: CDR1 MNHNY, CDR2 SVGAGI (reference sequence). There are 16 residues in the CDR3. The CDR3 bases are TGTGCCAGCAGTTACAGGACAGGAGGTTCCAATCAGCCCCAGCATTTT. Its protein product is CASSYRTGGSNQPQHF.

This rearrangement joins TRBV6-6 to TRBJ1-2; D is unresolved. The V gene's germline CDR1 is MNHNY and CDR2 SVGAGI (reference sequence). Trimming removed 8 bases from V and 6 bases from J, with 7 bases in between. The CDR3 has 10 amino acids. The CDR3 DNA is TGTGCCAGCGAGCGGGATGGCTACACCTTC. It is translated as CASERDGYTF.

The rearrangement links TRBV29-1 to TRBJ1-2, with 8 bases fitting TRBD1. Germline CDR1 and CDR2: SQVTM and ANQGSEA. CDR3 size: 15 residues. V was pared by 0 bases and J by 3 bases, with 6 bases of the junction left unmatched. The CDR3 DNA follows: TGCAGCGTTGAAGATGTCGCAGGGGGCGACTATGGCTACACCTTC. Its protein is CSVEDVAGGDYGYTF.